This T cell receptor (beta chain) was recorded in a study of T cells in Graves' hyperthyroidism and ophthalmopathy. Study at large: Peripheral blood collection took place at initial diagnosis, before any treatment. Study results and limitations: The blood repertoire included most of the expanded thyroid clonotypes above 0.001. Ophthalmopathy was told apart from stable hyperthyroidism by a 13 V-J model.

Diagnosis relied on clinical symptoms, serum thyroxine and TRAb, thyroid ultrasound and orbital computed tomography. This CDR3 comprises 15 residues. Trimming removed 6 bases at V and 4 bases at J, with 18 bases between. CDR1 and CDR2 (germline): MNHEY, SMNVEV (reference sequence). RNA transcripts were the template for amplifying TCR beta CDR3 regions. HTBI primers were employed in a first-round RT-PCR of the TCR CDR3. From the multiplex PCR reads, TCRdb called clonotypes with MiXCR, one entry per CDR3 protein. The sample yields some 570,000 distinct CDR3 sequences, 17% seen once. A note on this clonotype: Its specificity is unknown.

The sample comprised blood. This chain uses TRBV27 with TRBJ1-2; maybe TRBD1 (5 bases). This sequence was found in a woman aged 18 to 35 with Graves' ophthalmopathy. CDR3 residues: CASRGRGARSYGYTF. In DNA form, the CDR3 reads TGTGCCAGCAGGGGCCGCGGGGCAAGGAGCTATGGCTACACCTTC.